Below, 9 T cell receptor beta chains from the same sample are listed, as sequenced in a study of blood T cell repertoires in COVID-19. Only in-frame clones appear in the TCRdb table, and some are missing; sequencing was by immunoSEQ multiplex PCR. The table includes about 83,000 clones, 86% detected once. Sample: peripheral blood. All receptors come from a woman at least 80 years old in a cohort sampled during active or convalescent COVID-19.

The gene calls are TRBV18 and TRBJ1-5, with D uncertain. Deletions cut 3 bases from V and 0 bases from J, with 15 bases between. CDR1 is KGHSH, CDR2 LQKENI, per germline. This CDR3 is 17 amino acids long. In DNA, the CDR3 is TGTGCCAGCTCACCCATGGTGGGCGAGTATAGCAATCAGCCCCAGCATTTT. Amino acid sequence: CASSPMVGEYSNQPQHF.

The table lists this clone with a few counts. V and J are TRBV24-1 and TRBJ2-4; 7 nucleotides match TRBD2. V was pared by 2 bases and J by 0 bases, with 3 bases of the junction left unmatched. Germline values: CDR1 KGHDR, CDR2 SFDVKD. This CDR3 is 16 amino acids long. The CDR3 DNA follows: TGTGCCACCAGTGATTCCTCGGGGGGAGCCAAAAACATTCAGTACTTC. Its protein product is CATSDSSGGAKNIQYF.

The chain uses TRBV5-1 and TRBJ1-4; TRBD1 might be the D (6 bases). The CDR3 runs to 16 residues. Trimming took off 2 bases at V and 0 bases at J, with 11 bases between the two ends. Per germline, CDR1 SGHRS and CDR2 YFSETQ. CDR3 bases: TGCGCCAGCAGCTTTGGGACATTCGCAACTAATGAAAAACTGTTTTTT. This codes for CASSFGTFATNEKLFF.

The V and J genes are TRBV6-5 and TRBJ1-1, with D possibly being TRBD1 (6 bases). Between the trimmed V and J ends, which lost 6 bases and 8 bases, there was a span of 19 bases. The CDR3 has 14 residues. The germline V gene has CDR1 MNHEY and CDR2 SVGAGI. CDR3 coding DNA: TGTGCCAGCAGCTTGACAGGAGGCCTCTCCGAAGCTTTCTTT. This sequence encodes CASSLTGGLSEAFF.

This chain links TRBV2 with TRBJ2-4; 8 nucleotides agree with TRBD1. V gave up 7 bases and J gave up 0 bases; unmatched junction bases: 2. This CDR3 has 14 amino acids. CDR1 SNHLY and CDR2 FYNNEI come from the germline V gene. CDR3 coding DNA: TGTGCCAGCATGGACAGGGAAGCCAAAAACATTCAGTACTTC. The encoded protein is CASMDREAKNIQYF.

This sequence joins TRBV7-9 and TRBJ1-1; 9 bases align to TRBD1. Germline values: CDR1 SEHNR, CDR2 FQNEAQ (reference sequence). Losses at the gene ends were 5 bases for V and 0 bases for J; bases not matched to a gene: 7. The CDR3 extends over 16 amino acids. CDR3 sequence: CASSPWTGAMNTEAFF. CDR3 nucleotides: TGTGCCAGCAGCCCTTGGACAGGGGCCATGAACACTGAAGCTTTCTTT. The full variable domain, rest sourced from reference TRBV7-9 and TRBJ1-1, is DTGVSQNPRHKITKRGQNVTFRCDPISEHNRLYWYRQTLGQGPEFLTYFQNEAQLEKSRLLSDRFSAERPKGSFSTLEIQRTEQGDSAMYLCASSPWTGAMNTEAFFGQGTRLTVV.

V gene TRBV11-1 combines with J gene TRBJ1-1; tentative D call: TRBD1 (5 bases). The germline V and J ends were trimmed by 5 bases and 4 bases, with 14 bases remaining between them. The germline CDR1 and CDR2 sequences are SGHAT and FQDESV (reference sequence). The CDR3 consists of 14 residues. The chain's CDR3 is CASSPRGGSTEAFF. CDR3 DNA: TGTGCCAGCAGCCCCCGGGGGGGTTCCACTGAAGCTTTCTTT.

This CDR3 is CASSYGLETKETQYF. For the CDR3, the DNA is TGTGCCAGCAGCTATGGACTGGAAACGAAGGAGACCCAGTACTTC. V gene TRBV7-9 combines with J gene TRBJ2-5; a possible D gene is TRBD2 (5 bases). This CDR3 contains 15 residues. V gave up 4 bases and J gave up 5 bases, with 17 bases separating them. Looked up from germline, CDR1 is SEHNR and CDR2 is FQNEAQ (reference sequence).

This clone came up once. This sequence joins TRBV28 and TRBJ1-4; 9 positions match TRBD1. CDR1 is MDHEN, CDR2 SYDVKM, per germline. This CDR3 is 16 amino acids long. The V segment lost 6 bases and the J segment 8 bases; nucleotides outside the gene matches: 13. In nucleotides, the CDR3 is TGTGCCAGCAGCCCCTTTGGAGGACAGGGGTACGAAAAACTGTTTTTT. Translating it yields CASSPFGGQGYEKLFF.